The 5 T cell receptor beta chains below come from one sample, sequenced in a study of shared clonotypes between healthy human individuals. Clones were read by immunoSEQ multiplex PCR, and TCRdb kept only the in-frame ones, dropping some. The table has 1.5 million to 2.5 million clones, around 96% seen once. Naive CD8 cells, CD45RO-negative and positively selected for CCR7, excluded terminally differentiated effector memory CD45RA+ cells. Sequencing was carried out using naive CD8+ T cells sorted from blood. The receptors were sampled from a man aged 18 to 29 in good health.

This chain uses TRBV7-6 with TRBJ2-2; 7 bases agree with TRBD2. V lost 0 bases to trimming and J lost 7 bases; unmatched junction nucleotides: 8. Germline CDR1 reads SGHVS; CDR2 reads FNYEAQ. CDR3 length: 16 amino acids. The CDR3 spells CASSLARTSKGGELFF. In DNA form, the CDR3 reads TGTGCCAGCAGCTTAGCGCGGACTAGTAAGGGCGGGGAGCTGTTTTTT.

The V call is TRBV5-1, the J call TRBJ2-7, with D possibly TRBD1 on 5 matching bases. V shed 1 base and J shed 0 bases, with 17 bases lying between them. The CDR3 covers 17 residues. The germline V gene has CDR1 SGHRS and CDR2 YFSETQ. CDR3 nucleotide sequence: TGCGCCAGCAGCTTGATAGGGCCCCAGGGATTCTCCTACGAGCAGTACTTC. As protein: CASSLIGPQGFSYEQYF. The full variable domain, completed using reference TRBV5-1 and TRBJ2-7, is KAGVTQTPRYLIKTRGQQVTLSCSPISGHRSVSWYQQTPGQGLQFLFEYFSETQRNKGNFPGRFSGRQFSNSRSEMNVSTLELGDSALYLCASSLIGPQGFSYEQYFGPGTRLTVT.

The chain carries TRBV30 and TRBJ1-2; no clear D gene. Germline loops: CDR1 GTSNPN, CDR2 SVGIG (reference sequence). The CDR3 has 13 amino acids. Trimming removed 1 base at V and 3 bases at J, with 9 bases between. CDR3 residues: CAWSGVEDYGYTF. CDR3 sequence (DNA): TGTGCCTGGAGTGGCGTTGAGGACTATGGCTACACCTTC.

The chain joins TRBV13 to TRBJ1-3; D is uncertain. Trimming took off 4 bases at V and 3 bases at J, with 13 bases between the two ends. CDR3 length: 15 amino acids. In germline, CDR1 is PRHDT, CDR2 FYEKMQ (reference sequence). CDR3 nucleotides: TGTGCCAGCAGCTGGTCGGGAGGGAATGGAAACACCATATATTTT. This translates into CASSWSGGNGNTIYF. The full variable domain, rest sourced from reference TRBV13 and TRBJ1-3, is AAGVIQSPRHLIKEKRETATLKCYPIPRHDTVYWYQQGPGQDPQFLISFYEKMQSDKGSIPDRFSAQQFSDYHSELNMSSLELGDSALYFCASSWSGGNGNTIYFGEGSWLTVV.

In DNA, the CDR3 is TGCGCCAGCAGCCAAGATCAGGAGGGCCTGGGAGAGACCCAGTACTTC. Its protein is CASSQDQEGLGETQYF. The rearrangement uses TRBV4-1 and TRBJ2-5; a possible D gene is TRBD2 (6 bases). Germline CDR1 is MGHRA and CDR2 is YSYEKL. The V gene lost 0 bases and the J gene lost 4 bases, with 15 bases spanning the gap. The CDR3 spans 16 residues.